This paragraph reports one T cell receptor (beta chain). Its target is unknown. Sequencing used immunoSEQ multiplex PCR; TCRdb keeps in-frame clones, though not all of them. The table lists about 33,000 clones, under 90% of them singletons. This sample was taken from a study of T cells in localized non-small cell lung cancer. Study-level results: An association was observed between higher blood T cell density and longer overall survival. Appearing in adjacent lung were a median about 57 of the top 100 tumor clones.

The CDR3 is made up of 15 amino acids. Germline CDR1 is MNHNY and CDR2 is SVGAGI (reference sequence). Trimming removed 2 bases from V and 7 bases from J; junction bases left unmatched: 4. This sequence joins TRBV6-6 and TRBJ2-2; the match to TRBD1 covers 10 bases. This clonotype originated in a man aged 35 to 69 with stage I lung adenocarcinoma. The sample in question was peripheral blood, obtained before any cancer treatment. This CDR3 is CASSYRDRGGGELFF. CDR3 sequence (DNA): TGTGCCAGCAGTTACCGGGACAGGGGAGGCGGGGAGCTGTTTTTT.